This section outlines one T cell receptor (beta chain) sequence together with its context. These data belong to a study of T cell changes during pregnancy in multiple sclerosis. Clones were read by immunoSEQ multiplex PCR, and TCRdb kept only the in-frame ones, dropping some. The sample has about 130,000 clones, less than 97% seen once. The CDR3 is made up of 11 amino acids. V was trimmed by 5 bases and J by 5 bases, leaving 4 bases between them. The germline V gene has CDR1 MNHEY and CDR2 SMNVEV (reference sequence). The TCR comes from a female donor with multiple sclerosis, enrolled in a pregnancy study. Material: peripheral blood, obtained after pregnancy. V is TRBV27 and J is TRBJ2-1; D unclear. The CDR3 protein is CASSLDNEQFF. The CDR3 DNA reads TGTGCCAGCAGTCTAGACAATGAGCAGTTCTTC.